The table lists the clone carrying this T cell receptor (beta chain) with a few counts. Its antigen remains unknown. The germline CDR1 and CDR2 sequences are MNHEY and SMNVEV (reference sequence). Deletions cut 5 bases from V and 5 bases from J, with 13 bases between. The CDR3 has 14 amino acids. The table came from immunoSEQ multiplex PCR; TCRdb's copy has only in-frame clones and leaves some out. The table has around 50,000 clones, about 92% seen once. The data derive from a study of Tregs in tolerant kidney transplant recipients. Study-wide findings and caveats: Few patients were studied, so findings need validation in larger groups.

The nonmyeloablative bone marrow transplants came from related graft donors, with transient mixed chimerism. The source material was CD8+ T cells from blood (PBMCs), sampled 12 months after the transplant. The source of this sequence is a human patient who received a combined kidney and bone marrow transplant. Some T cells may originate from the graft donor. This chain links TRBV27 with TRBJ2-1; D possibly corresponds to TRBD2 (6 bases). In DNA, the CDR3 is TGTGCCAGCAGTAGGGACTCAAGCCACAATGAGCAGTTCTTC. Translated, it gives CASSRDSSHNEQFF.